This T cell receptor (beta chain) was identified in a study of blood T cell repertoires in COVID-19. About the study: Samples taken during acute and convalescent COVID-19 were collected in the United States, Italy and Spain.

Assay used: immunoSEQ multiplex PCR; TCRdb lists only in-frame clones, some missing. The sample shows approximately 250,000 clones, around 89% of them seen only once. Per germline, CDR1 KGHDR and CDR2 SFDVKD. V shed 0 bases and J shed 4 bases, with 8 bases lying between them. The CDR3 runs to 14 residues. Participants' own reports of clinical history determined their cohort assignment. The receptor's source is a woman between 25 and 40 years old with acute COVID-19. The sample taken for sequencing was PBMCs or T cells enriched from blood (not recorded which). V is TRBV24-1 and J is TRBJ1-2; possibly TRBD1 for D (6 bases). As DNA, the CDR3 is TGTGCCACCAGTGATTTGGGACAGACCTATGGCTACACCTTC. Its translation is CATSDLGQTYGYTF.